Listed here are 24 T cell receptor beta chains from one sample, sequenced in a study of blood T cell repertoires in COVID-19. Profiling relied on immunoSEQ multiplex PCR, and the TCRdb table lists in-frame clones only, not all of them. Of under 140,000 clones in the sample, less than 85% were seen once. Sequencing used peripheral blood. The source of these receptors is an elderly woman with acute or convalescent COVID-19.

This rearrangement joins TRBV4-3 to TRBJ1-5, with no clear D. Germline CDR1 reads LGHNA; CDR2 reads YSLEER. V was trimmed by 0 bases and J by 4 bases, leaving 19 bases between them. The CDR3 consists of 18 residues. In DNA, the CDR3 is TGCGCCAGCAGCCAAGAACCCCCCCACCCCGGAGGGAATCAGCCCCAGCATTTT. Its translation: CASSQEPPHPGGNQPQHF.

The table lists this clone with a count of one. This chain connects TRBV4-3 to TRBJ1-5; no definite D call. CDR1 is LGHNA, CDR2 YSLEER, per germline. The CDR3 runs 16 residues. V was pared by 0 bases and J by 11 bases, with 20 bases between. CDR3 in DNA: TGCGCCAGCAGCCAAGATCCCTCCCGGGGATTAGTAGCCCAGCATTTT. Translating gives CASSQDPSRGLVAQHF.

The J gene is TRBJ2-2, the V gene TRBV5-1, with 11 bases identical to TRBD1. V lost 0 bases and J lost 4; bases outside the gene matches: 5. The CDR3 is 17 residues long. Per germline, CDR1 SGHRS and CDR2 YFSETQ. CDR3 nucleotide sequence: TGCGCCAGCAGCTTGGCTGGACAGGGGGCAGGCACCGGGGAGCTGTTTTTT. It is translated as CASSLAGQGAGTGELFF.

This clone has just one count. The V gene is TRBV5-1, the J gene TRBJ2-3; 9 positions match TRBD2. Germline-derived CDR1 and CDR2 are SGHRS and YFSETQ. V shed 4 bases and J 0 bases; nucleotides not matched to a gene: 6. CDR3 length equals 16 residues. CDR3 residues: CASSPGLAPSTDTQYF. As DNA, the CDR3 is TGCGCCAGCAGCCCAGGACTAGCGCCTAGCACAGATACGCAGTATTTT.

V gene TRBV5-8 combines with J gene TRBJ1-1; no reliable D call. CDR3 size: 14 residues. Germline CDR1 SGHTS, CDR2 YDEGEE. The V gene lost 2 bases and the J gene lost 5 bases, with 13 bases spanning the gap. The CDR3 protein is CASSLGIRRTEAFF. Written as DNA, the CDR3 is TGTGCCAGCAGCTTAGGGATTCGGAGGACTGAAGCTTTCTTT. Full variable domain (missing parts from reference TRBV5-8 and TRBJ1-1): EAGVTQSPTHLIKTRGQQATLRCSPISGHTSVYWYQQALGLGLQFLLWYDEGEERNRGNFPPRFSGRQFPNYSSELNVNALELEDSALYLCASSLGIRRTEAFFGQGTRLTVV.

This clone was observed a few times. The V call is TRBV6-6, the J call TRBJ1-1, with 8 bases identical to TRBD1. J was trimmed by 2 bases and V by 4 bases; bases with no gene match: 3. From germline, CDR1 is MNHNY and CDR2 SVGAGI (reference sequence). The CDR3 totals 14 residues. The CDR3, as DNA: TGTGCCAGCAGTTTTCAGGGGGCTAACACTGAAGCTTTCTTT. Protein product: CASSFQGANTEAFF.

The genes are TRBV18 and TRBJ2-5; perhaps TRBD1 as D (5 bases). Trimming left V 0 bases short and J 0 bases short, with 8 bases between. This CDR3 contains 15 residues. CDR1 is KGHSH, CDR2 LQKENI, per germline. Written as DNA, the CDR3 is TGTGCCAGCTCACCACCGGCAGGGTACCAAGAGACCCAGTACTTC. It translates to CASSPPAGYQETQYF.

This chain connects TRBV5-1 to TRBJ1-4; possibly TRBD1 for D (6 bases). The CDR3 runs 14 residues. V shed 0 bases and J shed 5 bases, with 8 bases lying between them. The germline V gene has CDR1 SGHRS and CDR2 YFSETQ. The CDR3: CASSLGTENEKLFF. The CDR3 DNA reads TGCGCCAGCAGCTTGGGGACAGAGAATGAAAAACTGTTTTTT.

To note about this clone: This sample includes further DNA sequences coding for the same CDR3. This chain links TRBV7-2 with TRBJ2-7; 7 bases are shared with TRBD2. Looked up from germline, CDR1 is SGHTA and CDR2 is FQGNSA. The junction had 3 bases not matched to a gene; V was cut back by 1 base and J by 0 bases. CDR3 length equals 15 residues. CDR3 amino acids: CASSLGGGSSYEQYF. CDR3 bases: TGTGCCAGCAGCTTAGGGGGCGGGAGCTCCTACGAGCAGTACTTC.

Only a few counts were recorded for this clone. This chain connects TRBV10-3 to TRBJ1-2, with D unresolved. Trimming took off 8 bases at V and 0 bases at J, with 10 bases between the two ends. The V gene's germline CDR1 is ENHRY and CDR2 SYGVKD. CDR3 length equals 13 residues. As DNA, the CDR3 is TGTGCCATCGGAGCTGCAGCTAACTATGGCTACACCTTC. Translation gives CAIGAAANYGYTF.

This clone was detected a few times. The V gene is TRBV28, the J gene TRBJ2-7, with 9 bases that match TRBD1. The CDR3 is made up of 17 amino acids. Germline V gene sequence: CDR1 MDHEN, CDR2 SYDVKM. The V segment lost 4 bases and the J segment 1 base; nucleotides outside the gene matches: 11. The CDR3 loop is CASSSAGGQGGSYEQYF. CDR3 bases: TGTGCCAGCAGTTCCGCAGGGGGACAGGGAGGATCCTACGAGCAGTACTTC.

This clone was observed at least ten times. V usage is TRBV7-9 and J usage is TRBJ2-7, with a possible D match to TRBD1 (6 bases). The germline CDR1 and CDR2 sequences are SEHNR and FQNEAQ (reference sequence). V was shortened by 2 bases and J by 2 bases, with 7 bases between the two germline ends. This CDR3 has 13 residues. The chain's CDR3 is CASSLTGTYEQYF. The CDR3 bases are TGTGCCAGCAGCTTAACAGGGACCTACGAGCAGTACTTC.

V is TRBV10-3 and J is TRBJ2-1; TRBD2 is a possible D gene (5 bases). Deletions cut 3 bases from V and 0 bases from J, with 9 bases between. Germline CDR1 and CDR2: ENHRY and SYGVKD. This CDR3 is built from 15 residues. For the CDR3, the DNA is TGTGCCATCAGTGAAGGACTGAGCTCCTACAATGAGCAGTTCTTC. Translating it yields CAISEGLSSYNEQFF.

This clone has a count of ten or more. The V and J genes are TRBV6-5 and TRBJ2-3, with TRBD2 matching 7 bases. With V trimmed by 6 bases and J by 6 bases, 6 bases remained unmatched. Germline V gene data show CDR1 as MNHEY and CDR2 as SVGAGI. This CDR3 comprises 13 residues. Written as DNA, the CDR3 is TGTGCCAGCAGCTCTACCGGGGGGGATACGCAGTATTTT. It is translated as CASSSTGGDTQYF.

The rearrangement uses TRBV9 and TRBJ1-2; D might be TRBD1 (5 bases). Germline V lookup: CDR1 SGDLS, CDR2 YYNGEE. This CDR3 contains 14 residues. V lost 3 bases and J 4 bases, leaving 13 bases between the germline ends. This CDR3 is CASSALGGGYGYTF. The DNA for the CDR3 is TGTGCCAGCAGCGCCCTCGGGGGGGGCTATGGCTACACCTTC.

In nucleotides, the CDR3 is TGTGCCAGCAGTGAACAGGGAAACATTCAGTACTTC. Translation gives CASSEQGNIQYF. V is TRBV2 and J is TRBJ2-4, with a tentative D call TRBD1 (5 bases). V shed 2 bases and J shed 6 bases, with 5 bases lying between them. Germline CDR1 SNHLY, CDR2 FYNNEI. There are 12 residues in the CDR3.

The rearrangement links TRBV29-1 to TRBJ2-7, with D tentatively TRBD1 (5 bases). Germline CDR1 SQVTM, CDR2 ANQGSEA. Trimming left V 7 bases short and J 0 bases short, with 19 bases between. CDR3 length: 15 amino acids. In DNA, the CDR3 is TGCAGCGCAATAGGGGATTTGAAGAGCTCCTACGAGCAGTACTTC. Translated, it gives CSAIGDLKSSYEQYF.

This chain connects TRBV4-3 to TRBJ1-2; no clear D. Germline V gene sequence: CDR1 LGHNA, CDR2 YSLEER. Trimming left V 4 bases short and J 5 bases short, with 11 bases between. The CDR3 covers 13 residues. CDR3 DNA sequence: TGCGCCAGCAGCCCCTCGGCGGATTATGGCTACACCTTC. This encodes CASSPSADYGYTF.

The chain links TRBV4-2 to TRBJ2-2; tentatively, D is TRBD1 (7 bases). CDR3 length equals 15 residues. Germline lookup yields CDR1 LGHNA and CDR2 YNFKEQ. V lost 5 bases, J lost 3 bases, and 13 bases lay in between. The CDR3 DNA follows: TGTGCCAGCAGCGAACAGGGGACTGACACCGGGGAGCTGTTTTTT. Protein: CASSEQGTDTGELFF.

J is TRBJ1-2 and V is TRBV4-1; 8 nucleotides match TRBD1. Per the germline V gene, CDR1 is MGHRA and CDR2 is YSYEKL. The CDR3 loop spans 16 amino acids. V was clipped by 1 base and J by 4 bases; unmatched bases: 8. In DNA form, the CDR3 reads TGCGCCAGCAGCCAAGTAGTTGGACAGGGAGGCTATGGCTACACCTTC. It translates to CASSQVVGQGGYGYTF.

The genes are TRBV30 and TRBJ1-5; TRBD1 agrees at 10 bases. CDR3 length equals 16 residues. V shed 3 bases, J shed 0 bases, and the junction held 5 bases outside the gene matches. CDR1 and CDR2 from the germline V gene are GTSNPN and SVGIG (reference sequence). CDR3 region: CAWRGTGADSNQPQHF. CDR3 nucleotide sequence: TGTGCCTGGAGGGGGACAGGGGCGGATAGCAATCAGCCCCAGCATTTT. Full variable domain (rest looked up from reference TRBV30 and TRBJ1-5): SQTIHQWPATLVQPVGSPLSLECTVEGTSNPNLYWYRQAAGRGLQLLFYSVGIGQISSEVPQNLSASRPQDRQFILSSKKLLLSDSGFYLCAWRGTGADSNQPQHFGDGTRLSIL.

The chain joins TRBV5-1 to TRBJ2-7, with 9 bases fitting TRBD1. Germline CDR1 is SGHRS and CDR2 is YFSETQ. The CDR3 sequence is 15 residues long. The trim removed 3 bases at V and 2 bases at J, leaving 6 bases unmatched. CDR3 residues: CASSWGQGRAYEQYF. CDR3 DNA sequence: TGCGCCAGCAGCTGGGGACAGGGACGGGCCTACGAGCAGTACTTC.

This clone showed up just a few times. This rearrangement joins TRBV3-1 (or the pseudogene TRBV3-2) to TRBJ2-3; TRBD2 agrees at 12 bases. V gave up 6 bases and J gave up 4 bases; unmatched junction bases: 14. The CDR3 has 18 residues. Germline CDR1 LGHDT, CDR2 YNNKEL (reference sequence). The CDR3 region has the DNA TGTGCCAGCAGGGCGACTAGCGGGAGTAGTTGGGGCTCAGATACGCAGTATTTT. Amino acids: CASRATSGSSWGSDTQYF.

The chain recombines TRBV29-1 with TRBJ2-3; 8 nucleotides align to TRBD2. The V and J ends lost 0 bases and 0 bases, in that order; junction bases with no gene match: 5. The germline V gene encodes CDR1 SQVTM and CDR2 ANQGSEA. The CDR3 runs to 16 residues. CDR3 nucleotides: TGCAGCGTTGAAGATAAGCGGGAGCGTAGCACAGATACGCAGTATTTT. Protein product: CSVEDKRERSTDTQYF.